The present T cell receptor beta chain was sequenced within a study of blood T cell repertoires in COVID-19. The CDR3 has 13 residues. Germline V CDR1 and CDR2: GTSNPN, SVGIG (reference sequence). J gave up 8 bases and V 5 bases, and 7 bases lay outside the gene matches. Produced via immunoSEQ multiplex PCR; TCRdb's table is partial and in-frame only. Of about 210,000 clones in the sample, approximately 90% were seen once. The V and J genes are TRBV30 and TRBJ1-4; the match to TRBD1 covers 8 bases. Sequenced material: peripheral blood. The receptor comes from a man younger than 45 with acute or convalescent COVID-19. CDR3 coding DNA: TGTGCCTGGGGACAGGGTCTTTGGGAAAAACTGTTTTTT. It specifies CAWGQGLWEKLFF.